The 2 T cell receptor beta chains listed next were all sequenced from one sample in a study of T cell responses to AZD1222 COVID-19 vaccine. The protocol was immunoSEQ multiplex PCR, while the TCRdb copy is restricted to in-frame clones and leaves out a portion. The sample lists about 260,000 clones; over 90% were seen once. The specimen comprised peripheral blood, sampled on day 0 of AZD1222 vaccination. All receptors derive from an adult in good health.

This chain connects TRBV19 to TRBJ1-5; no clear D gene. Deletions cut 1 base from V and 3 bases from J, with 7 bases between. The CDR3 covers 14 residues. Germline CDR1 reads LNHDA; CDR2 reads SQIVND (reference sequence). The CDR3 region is CASSIGGNNQPQHF. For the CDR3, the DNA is TGTGCCAGTAGTATAGGAGGAAACAATCAGCCCCAGCATTTT. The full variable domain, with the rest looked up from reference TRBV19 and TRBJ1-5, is DGGITQSPKYLFRKEGQNVTLSCEQNLNHDAMYWYRQDPGQGLRLIYYSQIVNDFQKGDIAEGYSVSREKKESFPLTVTSAQKNPTAFYLCASSIGGNNQPQHFGDGTRLSIL.

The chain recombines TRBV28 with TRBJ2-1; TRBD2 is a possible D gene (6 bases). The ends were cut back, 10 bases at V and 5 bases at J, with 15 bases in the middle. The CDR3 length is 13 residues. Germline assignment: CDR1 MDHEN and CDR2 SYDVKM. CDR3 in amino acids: CATITWGDNEQFF. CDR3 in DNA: TGTGCCACCATTACATGGGGGGACAATGAGCAGTTCTTC.